The present T cell receptor beta chain was sequenced within a study of T cells in Graves' hyperthyroidism and ophthalmopathy (dated by TCRdb to 2018 to 2020). Describing the broader study: Peripheral blood samples were taken at initial diagnosis, before any treatment was given. TCR V-J signatures able to tell the groups apart were searched for in a discovery cohort of 95 or so patients, of whom 43 had Graves' ophthalmopathy and around 56 had stable Graves' hyperthyroidism. Prospective prediction of ophthalmopathy was tested in an independent validation cohort consisting of about 20 hyperthyroidism patients and around 16 patients who later progressed to ophthalmopathy. The roughly 90 discovery patients were divided at random into training and test sets in a 7:3 ratio. In more than five Graves' hyperthyroidism patients, the study also compared T-cell repertoires from thyroid tissue with T-cell repertoires from blood. Once sampling was done, hyperthyroidism patients were given methimazole at a starting dose of 30 mg daily, whereas ophthalmopathy patients were given high-dose intravenous methylprednisolone. TCR Vbeta CDR3 sequencing of 135 peripheral blood samples (approximately 44 ophthalmopathy, around 80 hyperthyroidism and some 17 progressor patients) is reported in the paper.

Results the study describes overall, beyond this receptor: In validation, the model predicted progression to ophthalmopathy a median of 6.5 months before onset, with roughly 68% sensitivity and nearly 75% specificity. Most expanded thyroid clonotypes (frequency above 0.001) were also detected in blood, a finding suggesting that blood repertoires may reflect thyroid immune responses. A 13 V-J signature model separated ophthalmopathy from stable hyperthyroidism, with about 88% sensitivity and roughly 81% specificity in cross-validation and 80%/75% in testing. No statistical method was used to set the sample size in advance, and investigators knew the group allocation.

On this clonotype itself: Its antigen is currently not known. No base quality information exists; no much larger clone differs at one position.

Amplification of TCR beta CDR3 regions was carried out from RNA transcripts. The first round of RT-PCR for the TCR CDR3 was performed with the HTBI primer set and the Qiagen OneStep RT-PCR kit. A second multiplex PCR round built the libraries, followed by size selection and purification. Libraries were sequenced paired-end with 100 bp reads on an Illumina HiSeq2000. Regarding the original processing steps: SOAPnuke was used to process the raw data, removing reads that contained adapters or uncalled bases, had a mean Phred below 15, or lacked an exact match to the constant primer or identifier. COPE v1.2.5 was used to merge high-quality paired reads, and clonotypes were defined as unique nucleotide sequences. MiTCR v1.1 was used to align clonotypes to the IMGT TRBV, TRBD and TRBJ reference segments. The analysis included only V-J combinations with a frequency above 0.0001, which together covered 99% to 99.2% of the repertoires. A TCS score was defined as the ratio of F50 (clonal expansion) to E x V (chaos), with BLOSUM62-based TCRdist applied between CDR3 peptides within each V-J. Welch's t-statistics and random forest reduced 500 to 650 V-J features to 13, which were used in a naive Bayes classifier (R e1071). TCRdb reanalyzed the raw reads on its own, using fastp at Q25 for trimming and MiXCR for clone calling, and kept in-frame beta chains. Rows with one shared CDR3 protein collapse into an entry with the most common genes and DNA. TCRdb assigned the V and J calls; the authors' analysis was not used. The sample yields 350,000 to 400,000 distinct CDR3 sequences; approximately 15% were counted once. Of the sample, 11% falls within the top ten clones.

A patient counted as having stable Graves' hyperthyroidism if no progression to ophthalmopathy occurred over 18 months of follow-up. Hyperthyroidism patients were aged 18 to 65 years and newly diagnosed, with disease duration of less than 2 months. Exclusion was applied to patients with uncontrolled infections, other autoimmune diseases, pregnancy or lactation. Diagnoses were based on clinical symptoms, serum thyroxine and TRAb, thyroid ultrasound and orbital computed tomography. Ficoll-Paque density gradient centrifugation was used to isolate PBMCs from about 9 ml of fresh peripheral blood. Total RNA was extracted with Trizol reagent, and quality was checked on an Agilent 2100 Bioanalyzer. The CDR3 goes from the cysteine to the phenylalanine over 14 residues. The sequence is cut down to CDR3 DNA, 42 bases in frame from base 1. V is reduced by 5 bases and J by 6 bases, leaving a spacing of 15 bases between them. From the germline V gene, CDR1 is KGHDR and CDR2 is SFDVKD.

The receptor's source is a woman aged 55-69 years with Graves' hyperthyroidism. The chain joins TRBV24-1 to TRBJ1-1; confidence is insufficient to name the D gene. Sequenced material: blood. The CDR3 loop reads CATSGASQVAEAFF. The bases read TGTGCCACCAGTGGCGCTTCTCAGGTGGCTGAAGCTTTCTTT.